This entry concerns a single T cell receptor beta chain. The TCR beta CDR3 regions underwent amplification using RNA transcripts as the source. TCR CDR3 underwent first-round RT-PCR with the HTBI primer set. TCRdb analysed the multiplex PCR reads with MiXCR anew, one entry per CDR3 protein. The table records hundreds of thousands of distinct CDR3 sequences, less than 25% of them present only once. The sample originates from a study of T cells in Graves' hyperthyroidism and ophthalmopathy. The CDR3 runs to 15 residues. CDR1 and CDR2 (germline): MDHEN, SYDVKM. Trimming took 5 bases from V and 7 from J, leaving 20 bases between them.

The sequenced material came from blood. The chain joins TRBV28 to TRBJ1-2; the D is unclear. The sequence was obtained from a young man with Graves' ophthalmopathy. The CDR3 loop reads CASSTRYSPWSGYTF. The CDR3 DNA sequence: TGTGCCAGCAGTACTAGATACAGCCCGTGGAGTGGCTACACCTTC.